Given below is one TCR beta chain in context. This clone was picked up a small number of times. This receptor's antigen is unknown. No base qualities exist here, and no much larger clone lies one base off it. Lesional scalp punch biopsies and peripheral blood were collected from alopecia areata patients. After PBMCs were isolated by density centrifugation and stained for CD3, CD4 and CD8, a FACSAria was used to sort CD4+ and CD8+ T cells. As part of a multicenter biomarker study, untreated alopecia areata patients were recruited. In five patients from the biomarker study, the blood CD8+ T cells went through an additional sort into NKG2D-low and NKG2D-high fractions. This specimen belongs to a study of CD8+ T cells in alopecia areata (dated by TCRdb to about 2018). Background on the whole study: In both human patients and the C3H/HeJ mouse model, the study applied high-throughput TCRbeta sequencing to look at T cell clonal expansion in alopecia areata. On the human side, TCRbeta sequencing was run on scalp tissue and on sorted CD4+ and CD8+ peripheral blood T cells from healthy controls and from alopecia areata patients with either patchy or totalis/universalis disease. Scalp clonality was compared across normal scalp (n=4), patchy alopecia areata scalp (n=8), and alopecia totalis/universalis scalp (n=8). The RNA source kit depended on sample type: the PAXgene miRNA kit for fixed scalp, the miRNeasy kit for PBMCs, and the RNeasy kit for mouse skin. TCRbeta CDR3 regions were amplified by immunoSEQ multiplex PCR with 35 Vbeta forward and 13 Jbeta reverse primers. On the study overall, not on this receptor specifically: Shared TCR sequences between patients were less evident than in mice, which may be partly attributable to HLA diversity in the patient population. Unlike mouse skin, where gammadelta T cells dominate, normal human skin contains resident alphabeta T cells that get sequenced too, which complicates analysis of the scalp TCR repertoire. Lesional scalp, especially in alopecia totalis/universalis, showed higher clonality and more expanded CD8+ clones than normal scalp, suggesting antigenic drive.

The CDR3, cysteine through phenylalanine, is 14 amino acids long. The sequence is cut down to CDR3 DNA, 42 bases in frame from base 1. Relative to germline, V is missing 1 base and J is missing 4 bases, with 4 bases of the junction outside any gene match. Looking up the germline V gene yields CDR1 SQVTM and CDR2 ANQGSEA. Library preparation was by the immunoSEQ multiplex PCR assay. For TCR sequencing, RNA was extracted from every sample and reverse transcribed into cDNA to serve as template. SuperScript III was used for first-strand cDNA synthesis, primed with a 2:1 mix of oligo-dT and random hexamers. A synthetic immune receptor repertoire was used to measure amplification bias, and any remaining bias was corrected computationally. Processing in the source paper ran as follows. Raw reads were preprocessed for error removal, and CDR3 was defined according to IMGT conventions as running from the conserved cysteine to phenylalanine. Clonality was computed by normalizing Shannon entropy by log2 of the number of productive unique TCRs and subtracting the result from 1. Whether each scalp clone was CD4 or CD8 was inferred by checking scalp TCRbeta sequences against the CD4 and CD8 repertoires from sorted blood. The source is immuneACCESS, and TCRdb retained only in-frame sequences with V and J called. Part of the clones is not carried over; for the studies checked, unresolved V genes explain less than half of this, and the remainder is unexplained. The DNA was the basis for D and trimming; V, J and clone size are from that table. In this sample the table shows 95,000 to 120,000 clones, about 60% of which occur a single time. The top ten clones comprise around 25% of the sample.

Here the chain combines TRBV29-1 and TRBJ2-7; the central 10 bases match TRBD1. The receptor comes from a human donor with alopecia areata. The sequenced sample consisted of NKG2D-low CD8+ T cells sorted from blood. The cell subset or site label, as the study defines it: sorted CD8+ NKG2D-low blood T cells. The DNA sequence is given as TGCAGCGTTGAAGGACAGGGGGCTGAGTACGAGCAGTACTTC. Its protein is CSVEGQGAEYEQYF.